These T cell receptor beta chains were read from a single sample in a study of blood T cell repertoires in COVID-19. Assay: immunoSEQ multiplex PCR; the TCRdb copy retains only in-frame clones and omits some. The repertoire holds more than 150,000 clones, with about 88% as singletons. Sequencing was performed on peripheral blood. Receptors originate from a man in his 60s with COVID-19, enrolled during active disease. CDR3s include the opening cysteine and the closing phenylalanine or tryptophan. Each record gives: CDR3 DNA, CDR3 protein, V gene, clone size, J gene, D gene. D genes are given only for firm matches. Not all rows give a size; the values are once, few, many and, for expanded clones, a class.

DNA: TGTGCCAGCAGTACAGTCTTGGGCGGGAGGGGTTTCCAAGAGACCCAGTACTTC
CDR3: CASSTVLGGRGFQETQYF
V: TRBV27
size: -
J: TRBJ2-5
D: TRBD2

DNA: TGTGCCAGCACCTTAGGTTGGGGAGGTGACACTGAAGCTTTCTTT
CDR3: CASTLGWGGDTEAFF
V: TRBV25-1
size: once
J: TRBJ1-1
D: -

DNA: TGTGCCAGCAGGCAGACAGGGCTCCGGAGCACGTTTGGGGATACGCAGTATTTT
CDR3: CASRQTGLRSTFGDTQYF
V: TRBV27
size: -
J: TRBJ2-3
D: TRBD1

DNA: TGTGCCAGCAGCACCCGACAGCGCCGAATAACGAACACCGGGGAGCTGTTTTTT
CDR3: CASSTRQRRITNTGELFF
V: TRBV7-2
size: once
J: TRBJ2-2
D: -

DNA: TGTGCCAGCAGCTTAGCTAGCGGTTACGAGCAGTACTTC
CDR3: CASSLASGYEQYF
V: TRBV11-2
size: -
J: TRBJ2-7
D: TRBD2

DNA: TGTGCCAGCAGGCCAGGGGGCAACACTGAAGCTTTCTTT
CDR3: CASRPGGNTEAFF
V: TRBV27
size: -
J: TRBJ1-1
D: TRBD1

DNA: TGTGCCAGCAGTTACGGGCAGGTCGAGACCCAGTACTTC
CDR3: CASSYGQVETQYF
V: TRBV6-2/TRBV6-3
size: -
J: TRBJ2-5
D: -

DNA: TGTGCCAGCACCAGGCCGAATTCACCCCTCCACTTT
CDR3: CASTRPNSPLHF
V: TRBV12-3/TRBV12-4
size: -
J: TRBJ1-6
D: -

DNA: TGTGCCAGCAGCTTGGAGGGTTCAGCTAATGAAAAACTGTTTTTT
CDR3: CASSLEGSANEKLFF
V: TRBV11-3
size: -
J: TRBJ1-4
D: -

DNA: TGTGCCATCAGTGAGATGGACACAATGAACACTGAAGCTTTCTTT
CDR3: CAISEMDTMNTEAFF
V: TRBV10-3
size: -
J: TRBJ1-1
D: -

DNA: TGTGCCAGCAGCCAAGATCAGGGTCCCTACGAGCAGTACTTC
CDR3: CASSQDQGPYEQYF
V: TRBV3-1/TRBV3-2
size: -
J: TRBJ2-7
D: -

DNA: TGTGCCAGCAGTTACATCACGACTAGCGGGAGCACCGAGCAGTACTTC
CDR3: CASSYITTSGSTEQYF
V: TRBV6-6
size: -
J: TRBJ2-7
D: TRBD2

DNA: TGTGCTAGTGGTTTAGGAGGGGGCGGTCAGCCCCAGCATTTT
CDR3: CASGLGGGGQPQHF
V: TRBV12-5
size: -
J: TRBJ1-5
D: TRBD1

DNA: TGTGCCACCAGTTGGGCCCCCGGACAGGGAAACAATGAGCAGTTCTTC
CDR3: CATSWAPGQGNNEQFF
V: TRBV24-1
size: -
J: TRBJ2-1
D: TRBD1

DNA: TGTGCCAGCAGCGTAGCTGGGACAGGGATGGAGGGCTACACCTTC
CDR3: CASSVAGTGMEGYTF
V: TRBV9
size: -
J: TRBJ1-2
D: TRBD1

DNA: TGCGCCAGCAGCCAAGGCATTGCGGGGGCCCAGCATTTT
CDR3: CASSQGIAGAQHF
V: TRBV4-1
size: -
J: TRBJ1-5
D: -

DNA: TGTGCCAGCAGAGCCGACGGACTAGCGGGAGGCACCGGGGAGCTGTTTTTT
CDR3: CASRADGLAGGTGELFF
V: TRBV11-2
size: many
J: TRBJ2-2
D: TRBD2

DNA: TGTGCCTGGAAACAGGCGGGAAACTCCTACGAGCAGTACTTC
CDR3: CAWKQAGNSYEQYF
V: TRBV30
size: few
J: TRBJ2-7
D: -

DNA: TGTGCCAGCAGCTTAAATCACAATCAGCCCCAGCATTTT
CDR3: CASSLNHNQPQHF
V: TRBV7-3
size: few
J: TRBJ1-5
D: -

DNA: TGTGCCAGCTCACCCTGGCAGGGTAAAGGGGATGAGCAGTTCTTC
CDR3: CASSPWQGKGDEQFF
V: TRBV18
size: -
J: TRBJ2-1
D: -

DNA: TGTGCCAGCACCCGAGGTGGGGCGACCTACACTGAAGCTTTCTTT
CDR3: CASTRGGATYTEAFF
V: TRBV5-4
size: -
J: TRBJ1-1
D: -

DNA: TGCGCCAGCAGCCAACAACTAGTAAGCGGGAGTATTTCCTACAATGAGCAGTTCTTC
CDR3: CASSQQLVSGSISYNEQFF
V: TRBV4-1
size: -
J: TRBJ2-1
D: TRBD2

DNA: TGCAGCGTCCGGGGACAGGGGAATGAGCAGTTCTTC
CDR3: CSVRGQGNEQFF
V: TRBV29-1
size: -
J: TRBJ2-1
D: TRBD1

DNA: TGTGCCAGCAGTTATGGACAGGGGAATGGCTACACCTTC
CDR3: CASSYGQGNGYTF
V: TRBV28
size: -
J: TRBJ1-2
D: TRBD1

DNA: TGTGCCAGCTCGACAGGGTCGGATACGCAGTATTTT
CDR3: CASSTGSDTQYF
V: TRBV6-5
size: -
J: TRBJ2-3
D: TRBD1

DNA: TGTGCCAGCTCACAAAACAGGGGACGGGCTGATACGCAGTATTTT
CDR3: CASSQNRGRADTQYF
V: TRBV18
size: -
J: TRBJ2-3
D: TRBD1

DNA: TGTGCCAGCAGCTCCCCCCGGGTGCAGTACTTC
CDR3: CASSSPRVQYF
V: TRBV6-2/TRBV6-3
size: -
J: TRBJ2-7
D: -

DNA: TGTGCCAGCAGTTCCCCCGGGACAGCCACCTACGAGCAGTACTTC
CDR3: CASSSPGTATYEQYF
V: TRBV6-5
size: -
J: TRBJ2-7
D: TRBD1

DNA: TGCGCCAGCAGCCACGCCAATCTAGAAGAAAAACTGTTTTTT
CDR3: CASSHANLEEKLFF
V: TRBV4-3
size: -
J: TRBJ1-4
D: -

DNA: TGTGCCAGCAGCCTAAGCCTGAACACTGAAGCTTTCTTT
CDR3: CASSLSLNTEAFF
V: TRBV14
size: once
J: TRBJ1-1
D: -

DNA: TGTGCTAGTTACTGGGCAAACTATGGCTACACCTTC
CDR3: CASYWANYGYTF
V: TRBV7-3
size: -
J: TRBJ1-2
D: -

DNA: TGTGCCAGCAGCGCCGGCGGGGTTCTCACAGATACGCAGTATTTT
CDR3: CASSAGGVLTDTQYF
V: TRBV9
size: -
J: TRBJ2-3
D: -

DNA: TGTGCCAGCAGCGGACAGGGACCCTACAATGAGCAGTTCTTC
CDR3: CASSGQGPYNEQFF
V: TRBV2
size: -
J: TRBJ2-1
D: TRBD1

DNA: TGTGCCAGCAGCTTTGGCGGGGGGGCCAACGAGCAGTACTTC
CDR3: CASSFGGGANEQYF
V: TRBV11-2
size: -
J: TRBJ2-7
D: TRBD2

DNA: TGCGCCAGCAGTCACCCCCGCCCCCCCGGGGGAGGTCAGCCCCAGCATTTT
CDR3: CASSHPRPPGGGQPQHF
V: TRBV23-1
size: -
J: TRBJ1-5
D: -

DNA: TGTGCCAGCACCGCCTCGCGGGGTGTCTACGAGCAGTACTTC
CDR3: CASTASRGVYEQYF
V: TRBV7-9
size: -
J: TRBJ2-7
D: -

DNA: TGCGCCAGCAGCCATGATACAAGGACAGCAACGAACACTGAAGCTTTCTTT
CDR3: CASSHDTRTATNTEAFF
V: TRBV4-3
size: -
J: TRBJ1-1
D: -

DNA: TGTGCCAGCAGCCCTGGACTAGCGGGAGGGAGGGAGCAGTTCTTC
CDR3: CASSPGLAGGREQFF
V: TRBV11-2
size: -
J: TRBJ2-1
D: TRBD2

DNA: TGTGCCAGCAGTTTAGCAGCGGGTGGCTACACCTTC
CDR3: CASSLAAGGYTF
V: TRBV28
size: -
J: TRBJ1-2
D: -

DNA: TGTGCCAGCAGACAATTTAGCGGGAGTAACCGCGGGACAGATACGCAGTATTTT
CDR3: CASRQFSGSNRGTDTQYF
V: TRBV7-6
size: -
J: TRBJ2-3
D: TRBD2

DNA: TGTGCCAGCAGTTACTCTAAATTACTAGCGGGGCAGGGGGATGAGCAGTTCTTC
CDR3: CASSYSKLLAGQGDEQFF
V: TRBV6-2/TRBV6-3
size: -
J: TRBJ2-1
D: TRBD2

DNA: TGTGCCAGCAGCTTGGCAGGAAGAGAGCAGTACTTC
CDR3: CASSLAGREQYF
V: TRBV5-4
size: -
J: TRBJ2-7
D: -

DNA: TGTGCCAGCAGTTATGGACAGGCGACCTACGAGCAGTACTTC
CDR3: CASSYGQATYEQYF
V: TRBV28
size: -
J: TRBJ2-7
D: TRBD1

DNA: TGTGCCAGCAGCGGGACAGGGAACTCTGGAAACACCATATATTTT
CDR3: CASSGTGNSGNTIYF
V: TRBV9
size: -
J: TRBJ1-3
D: TRBD1

DNA: TGTGCCAGTAAGCTTCGCGGCACTTCAGGGGCAGGAGAATATGGCTACACCTTC
CDR3: CASKLRGTSGAGEYGYTF
V: TRBV19
size: -
J: TRBJ1-2
D: -

DNA: TGTGCCAGCAGTTCGCGGATCTCTGGAAACACCATATATTTT
CDR3: CASSSRISGNTIYF
V: TRBV6-2/TRBV6-3
size: -
J: TRBJ1-3
D: -

DNA: TGTGCCAGCAGCTTAAACAGCGGGAGCACAGATACGCAGTATTTT
CDR3: CASSLNSGSTDTQYF
V: TRBV7-9
size: once
J: TRBJ2-3
D: -

DNA: TGTGCCAGCAGCCAAGGACAGGGGCCTAAACATGAGCAGTTCTTC
CDR3: CASSQGQGPKHEQFF
V: TRBV3-1/TRBV3-2
size: -
J: TRBJ2-1
D: TRBD1

DNA: TGTGCCAGCAGTTTATCTAGACAGGGGTCTGGAAACACCATATATTTT
CDR3: CASSLSRQGSGNTIYF
V: TRBV27
size: -
J: TRBJ1-3
D: TRBD1

DNA: TGTGCCAGTAGTAGACTAGCGGGGCCCAGGAACTTC
CDR3: CASSRLAGPRNF
V: TRBV19
size: -
J: TRBJ2-5
D: TRBD2

DNA: TGTGCCAGCAGCCGCGCCGGGACAGGAAGTGAGACCCAGTACTTC
CDR3: CASSRAGTGSETQYF
V: TRBV3-1/TRBV3-2
size: -
J: TRBJ2-5
D: TRBD1

DNA: TGCAGCGTTCACCTAACAGGGGTCCCTGGAAACACCATATATTTT
CDR3: CSVHLTGVPGNTIYF
V: TRBV29-1
size: once
J: TRBJ1-3
D: TRBD1

DNA: TGTGCCAGCTCCCCTAAGGGACAGGGAGGTCAGCCCCAGCATTTT
CDR3: CASSPKGQGGQPQHF
V: TRBV6-5
size: -
J: TRBJ1-5
D: TRBD1

DNA: TGTGCCAGCAGCCGACAGGGGATGGGCACAGATACGCAGTATTTT
CDR3: CASSRQGMGTDTQYF
V: TRBV14
size: -
J: TRBJ2-3
D: TRBD1

DNA: TGCGCCAGCACCGGGCGGGAGGAAACCTACGAGCAGTACTTC
CDR3: CASTGREETYEQYF
V: TRBV10-1
size: -
J: TRBJ2-7
D: TRBD2